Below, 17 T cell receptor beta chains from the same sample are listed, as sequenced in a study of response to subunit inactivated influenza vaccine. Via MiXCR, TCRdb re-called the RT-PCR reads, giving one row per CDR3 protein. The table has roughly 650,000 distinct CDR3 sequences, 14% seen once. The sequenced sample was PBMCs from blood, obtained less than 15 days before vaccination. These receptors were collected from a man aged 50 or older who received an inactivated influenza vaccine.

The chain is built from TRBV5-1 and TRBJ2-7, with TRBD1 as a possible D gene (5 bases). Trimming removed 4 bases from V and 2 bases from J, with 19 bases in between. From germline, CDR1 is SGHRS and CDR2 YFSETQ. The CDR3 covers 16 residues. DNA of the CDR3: TGCGCCAGCAGCCTCCGTTCCCCACCAGGGCCCTACGAGCAGTACTTC. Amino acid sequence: CASSLRSPPGPYEQYF.

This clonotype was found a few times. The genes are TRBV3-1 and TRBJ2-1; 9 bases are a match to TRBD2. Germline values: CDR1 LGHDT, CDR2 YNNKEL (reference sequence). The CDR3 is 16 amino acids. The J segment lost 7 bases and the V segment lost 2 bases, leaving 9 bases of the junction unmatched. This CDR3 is CASSQRVLAGNNEQFF. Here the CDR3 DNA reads TGTGCCAGCAGCCAACGAGTACTAGCGGGTAATAATGAGCAGTTCTTC.

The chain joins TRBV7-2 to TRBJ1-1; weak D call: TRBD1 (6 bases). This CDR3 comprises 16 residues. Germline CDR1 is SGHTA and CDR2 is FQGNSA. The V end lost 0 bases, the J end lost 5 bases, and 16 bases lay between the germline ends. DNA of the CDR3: TGTGCCAGCAGCTTAGCTGGGGGCAGTCTGGCGACTGAAGCTTTCTTT. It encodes CASSLAGGSLATEAFF.

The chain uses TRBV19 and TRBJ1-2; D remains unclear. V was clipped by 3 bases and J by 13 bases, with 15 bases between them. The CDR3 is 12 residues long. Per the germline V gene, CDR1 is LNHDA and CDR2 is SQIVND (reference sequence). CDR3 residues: CASSISGRSGTF. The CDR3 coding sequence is TGTGCCAGTAGTATCTCCGGGCGAAGTGGCACCTTC.

The CDR3 nucleotides read TGTGCCATCAGCCTGACTAGCGGGAAGACCTACGAGCAGTACTTC. Protein sequence: CAISLTSGKTYEQYF. The chain is built from TRBV10-3 and TRBJ2-7; 11 bases map to TRBD2. V gave up 6 bases and J gave up 2 bases; unmatched junction bases: 6. There are 15 residues in the CDR3. Germline loops: CDR1 ENHRY, CDR2 SYGVKD.

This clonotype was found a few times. CDR3 residues: CASSEGFGIGTAPLHF. The CDR3 DNA follows: TGTGCCAGCAGTGAAGGCTTCGGAATAGGAACGGCACCCCTCCACTTT. The V call is TRBV6-1, the J call TRBJ1-6; no clear D. Trimming stripped 1 base from V and 11 bases from J, with 18 bases between. The CDR3 contains 16 residues. Germline V gene lookup returns CDR1 MNHNS and CDR2 SASEGT.

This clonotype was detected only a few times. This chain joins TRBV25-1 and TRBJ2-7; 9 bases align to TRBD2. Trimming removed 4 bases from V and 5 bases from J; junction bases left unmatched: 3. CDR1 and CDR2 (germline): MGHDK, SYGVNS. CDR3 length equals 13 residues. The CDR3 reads CASSVSGRNEQYF. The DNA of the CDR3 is TGTGCCAGCAGTGTTAGCGGGAGAAACGAGCAGTACTTC.

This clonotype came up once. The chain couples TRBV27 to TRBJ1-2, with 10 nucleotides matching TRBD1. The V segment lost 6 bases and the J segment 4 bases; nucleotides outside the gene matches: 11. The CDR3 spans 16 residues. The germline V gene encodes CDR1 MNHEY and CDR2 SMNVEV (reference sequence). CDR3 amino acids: CASSLAGTGDRYGYTF. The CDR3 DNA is TGTGCCAGCAGCTTAGCCGGGACAGGGGACCGCTATGGCTACACCTTC.

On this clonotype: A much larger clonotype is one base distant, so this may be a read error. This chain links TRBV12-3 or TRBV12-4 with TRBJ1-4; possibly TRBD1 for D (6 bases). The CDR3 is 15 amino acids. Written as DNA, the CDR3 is TGTGCCAACAGTTCCCGAGGGGGGATGGACGAAAAACTGTTTTTT. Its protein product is CANSSRGGMDEKLFF.

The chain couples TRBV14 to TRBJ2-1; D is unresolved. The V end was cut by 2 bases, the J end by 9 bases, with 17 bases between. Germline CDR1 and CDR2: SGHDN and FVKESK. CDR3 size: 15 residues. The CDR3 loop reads CASSQFRDGPGEQFF. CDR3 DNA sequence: TGTGCCAGCAGCCAATTCCGAGACGGGCCCGGTGAGCAGTTCTTC.

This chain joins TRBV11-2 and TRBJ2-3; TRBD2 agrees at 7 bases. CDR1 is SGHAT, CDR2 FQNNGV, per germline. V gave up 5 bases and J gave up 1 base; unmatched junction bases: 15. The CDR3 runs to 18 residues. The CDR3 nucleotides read TGTGCCAGCAGCCCCTTCCGCCGGCGTCTAGCGGGCACAGATACGCAGTATTTT. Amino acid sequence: CASSPFRRRLAGTDTQYF. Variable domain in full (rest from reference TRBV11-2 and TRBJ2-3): EAGVAQSPRYKIIEKRQSVAFWCNPISGHATLYWYQQILGQGPKLLIQFQNNGVVDDSQLPKDRFSAERLKGVDSTLKIQPAKLEDSAVYLCASSPFRRRLAGTDTQYFGPGTRLTVL.

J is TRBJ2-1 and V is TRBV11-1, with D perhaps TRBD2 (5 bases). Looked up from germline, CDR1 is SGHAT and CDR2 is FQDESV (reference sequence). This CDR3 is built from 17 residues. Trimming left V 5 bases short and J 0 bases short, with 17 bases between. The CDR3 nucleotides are TGTGCCAGCAGCCCCTCACCCGGCGGGCACTCCTACAATGAGCAGTTCTTC. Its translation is CASSPSPGGHSYNEQFF.

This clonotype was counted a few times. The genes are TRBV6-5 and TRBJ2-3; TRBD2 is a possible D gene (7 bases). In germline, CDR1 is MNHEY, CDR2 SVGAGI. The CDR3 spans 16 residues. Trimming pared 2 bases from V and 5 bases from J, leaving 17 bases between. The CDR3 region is CASSYRGGQGRDTQYF. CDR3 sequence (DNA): TGTGCCAGCAGTTACCGCGGGGGCCAGGGCAGAGATACGCAGTATTTT.

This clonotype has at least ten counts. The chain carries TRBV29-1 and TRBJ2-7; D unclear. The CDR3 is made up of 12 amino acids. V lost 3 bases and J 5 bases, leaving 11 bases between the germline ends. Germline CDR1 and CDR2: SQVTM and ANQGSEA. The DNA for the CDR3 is TGCAGCGTTGAGAAAGGTTCCAACGAGCAGTACTTC. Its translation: CSVEKGSNEQYF.

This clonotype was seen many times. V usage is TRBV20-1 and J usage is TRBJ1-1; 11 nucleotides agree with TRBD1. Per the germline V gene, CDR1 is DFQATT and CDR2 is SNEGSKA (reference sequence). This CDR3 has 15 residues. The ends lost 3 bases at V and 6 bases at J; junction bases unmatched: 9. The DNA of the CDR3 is TGCAGTGCTAGCGGACAGGGGGCCTCATGGGCTGAAGCTTTCTTT. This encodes CSASGQGASWAEAFF.

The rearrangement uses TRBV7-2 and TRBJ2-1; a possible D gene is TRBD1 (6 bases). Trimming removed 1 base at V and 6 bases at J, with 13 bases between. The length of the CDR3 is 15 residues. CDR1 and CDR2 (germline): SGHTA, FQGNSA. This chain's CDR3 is CASSLGGTFTNEQFF. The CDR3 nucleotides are TGTGCCAGCAGCTTAGGGGGGACATTCACCAATGAGCAGTTCTTC. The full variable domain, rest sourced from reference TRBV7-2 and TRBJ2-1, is GAGVSQSPSNKVTEKGKDVELRCDPISGHTALYWYRQSLGQGLEFLIYFQGNSAPDKSGLPSDRFSAERTGGSVSTLTIQRTQQEDSAVYLCASSLGGTFTNEQFFGPGTRLTVL.

CDR3 residues: CASSPPGLAWETQYF. The CDR3 DNA is TGTGCCAGCAGTCCGCCGGGACTAGCTTGGGAGACCCAGTACTTC. The chain links TRBV12-3 or TRBV12-4 to TRBJ2-5; 9 bases line up with TRBD2. CDR3 size: 15 residues. V lost 5 bases to trimming and J lost 5 bases; unmatched junction nucleotides: 9.